The 14 T cell receptor beta chains given below trace back to one sample, sequenced in a study of CD8+CD57+ T cells in acquired aplastic anemia. It was genomic DNA that served as the template for profiling TCR beta VDJ and CDR3. Using its own MiXCR run on the reads, TCRdb lists one record per CDR3 protein. The table has approximately 250,000 distinct CDR3 sequences, roughly 82% seen once; the top ten hold less than 50%. Patients included in sequencing had previously demonstrated CD8+CD57+ cell expansion by flow cytometry. Material: sorted CD4+, CD8+, or CD8+CD57+ T cells (not recorded which) from PBMCs. These receptors were collected from a human donor with aplastic anemia.

The V gene is TRBV11-3, the J gene TRBJ2-3, with a tentative D call TRBD2 (5 bases). This CDR3 spans 14 amino acids. V was clipped by 4 bases and J by 6 bases, with 14 bases between them. The germline V gene encodes CDR1 SGHNT and CDR2 YENEEA. CDR3 region: CASSSAAQNDTQYF. CDR3 DNA sequence: TGTGCCAGCAGCTCAGCGGCCCAGAACGATACGCAGTATTTT.

This clonotype appeared a single time. The V call is TRBV7-9, the J call TRBJ2-3; 8 positions match TRBD1. This CDR3 is built from 14 residues. Germline CDR1 is SEHNR and CDR2 is FQNEAQ (reference sequence). With V trimmed by 8 bases and J by 14 bases, 18 bases remained unmatched. The CDR3 sequence is CASQGARDPEKLYF. CDR3 bases: TGTGCCAGCCAGGGGGCTAGGGATCCCGAGAAGCTGTATTTT.

This clonotype was found once. One junction end disagrees with the germline gene, perhaps due to a read error. This chain links TRBV15 with TRBJ2-5; no definite D call. The germline gives CDR1 LNHNV, CDR2 YYDKDF (reference sequence). This CDR3 comprises 14 residues. CDR3 nucleotides: TGTGCCACCAGCAACGGCAGCGAGCAAGAGCCCCAGTACTTC. Amino acid sequence: CATSNGSEQEPQYF.

This clonotype has just one count. Given the absence of the conserved phenylalanine or tryptophan at the CDR3 end, a read error is likely. The rearrangement links TRBV7-9 to TRBJ2-2; D might be TRBD1 (6 bases). The CDR3 is 13 amino acids. In germline, CDR1 is SEHNR, CDR2 FQNEAQ (reference sequence). With 8 bases removed from V and 13 bases from J, the gap between germline ends came to 20 bases. Here the CDR3 DNA reads TGTGCCAGCGGCTCAGGGGACACCGGCGGGCTGTTTGTT. This gives the protein CASGSGDTGGLFV.

The chain is built from TRBV7-8 and TRBJ2-5; 7 bases line up with TRBD2. CDR1 is SGHVS, CDR2 FQNEAQ, per germline. This CDR3 has 15 amino acids. V was clipped by 3 bases and J by 14 bases; unmatched bases: 18. The CDR3 DNA follows: TGTGCCAGCAGCTTGGGGGAGGGCGGCTATAATTCACCCTACTTC. Translated: CASSLGEGGYNSPYF.

Concerning this clonotype itself: The conserved phenylalanine or tryptophan normally closing the CDR3 is absent here, so this likely arose from a read error. Because the CDR3's place on the DNA is in doubt, the DNA is left out and the CDR3 is given as listed by TCRdb. The chain carries TRBV7-8 and TRBJ2-1; TRBD1, the table's D call, was not compared with the DNA. The CDR3 extends over 13 residues, inclusive of both ends. From germline, CDR1 is SGHVS and CDR2 FQNEAQ. CDR3 loop: CASSFRAIHTALS.

As regards this clonotype: One end of the junction varies from germline; a read error may be responsible. The J gene is TRBJ2-1, the V gene TRBV2; D might be TRBD1 or TRBD2, each matching 5 bases. The CDR3 loop spans 14 amino acids. The V gene's germline CDR1 is SNHLY and CDR2 FYNNEI. The DNA of the CDR3 is TGTGCCAGCGGGGACGGGCGCACTGATACGCAGCATTTTTTC. Protein: CASGDGRTDTQHFF.

J is TRBJ2-5 and V is TRBV2, with D tentatively TRBD2 (6 bases). V was cut by 5 bases and J by 3 bases, with 7 bases left in between. The length of the CDR3 is 12 residues. The germline CDR1 and CDR2 sequences are SNHLY and FYNNEI. DNA of the CDR3: TGTGCCAGCAGTTGGGAGGAAGAGACCCAGTACTTC. This encodes CASSWEEETQYF.

In this sample, this clonotype turned up once. J is TRBJ2-7 and V is TRBV10-3; tentatively, D is TRBD1 (5 bases). Germline CDR1 is ENHRY and CDR2 is SYGVKD. The CDR3 covers 13 residues. The V gene lost 4 bases and the J gene lost 5 bases, with 12 bases spanning the gap. The CDR3 DNA reads as TGTGCCATCAGTGTGGGTGACAGCCACGAGCAGTACTTC. This sequence encodes CAISVGDSHEQYF.

The chain's CDR3 is CASSPEQGNNEQFF. The CDR3 nucleotides read TGTGCCAGCAGCCCGGAGCAAGGCAACAATGAGCAGTTCTTC. The chain carries TRBV12-3 or TRBV12-4 and TRBJ2-1; D is ambiguous. The CDR3 is 14 residues long. Trimming stripped 6 bases from V and 5 bases from J, with 14 bases between.

The V and J genes are TRBV7-9 and TRBJ2-7; 9 bases map to TRBD2. V lost 3 bases and J lost 3; bases outside the gene matches: 15. Germline V lookup: CDR1 SEHNR, CDR2 FQNEAQ (reference sequence). The CDR3 runs to 18 residues. The CDR3 loop reads CASSFQRSGGSDYYEQYV. CDR3 nucleotide sequence: TGTGCCAGCAGCTTTCAAAGAAGCGGGGGGAGCGATTACTACGAGCAGTACGTC.

Notes on this clonotype: Germline is not matched at one junction end, which may reflect a read error. The rearrangement joins TRBV4-3 to TRBJ1-5, with no clear D. Germline CDR1 and CDR2: LGHNA and YSLEER. The length of the CDR3 is 13 residues. CDR3 loop: CASGHAGTQTQHF. The CDR3 nucleotides are TGCGCCAGCGGCCACGCAGGCACTCAGACGCAGCATTTT.

A word on this clonotype: The conserved final phenylalanine or tryptophan is absent from the CDR3, which likely points to a read error. The J gene is TRBJ2-3, the V gene TRBV2; no reliable D call. From germline, CDR1 is SNHLY and CDR2 FYNNEI. V lost 0 bases, J lost 11 bases, and 18 bases lay in between. This CDR3 contains 15 residues. CDR3 sequence: CASSEAYSNQPQQYG. CDR3 DNA: TGTGCCAGCAGTGAAGCCTATAGCAATCAGCCCCAGCAGTATGGT.

J is TRBJ1-5 and V is TRBV5-6; D remains unclear. CDR1 is SGHDT and CDR2 is YYEEEE in the germline V gene. V shed 4 bases and J shed 2 bases, with 10 bases lying between them. The CDR3 loop spans 14 amino acids. CDR3 nucleotide sequence: TGTGCCAGCAGCCTTAATTTCGGCAATCAGCCCCAGCATTTT. It translates to CASSLNFGNQPQHF. The whole variable domain, filled in from reference TRBV5-6 and TRBJ1-5, reads DAGVTQSPTHLIKTRGQQVTLRCSPKSGHDTVSWYQQALGQGPQFIFQYYEEEERQRGNFPDRFSGHQFPNYSSELNVNALLLGDSALYLCASSLNFGNQPQHFGDGTRLSIL.